This T cell receptor (beta chain) was sequenced for a study of T cell repertoires in cytomegalovirus infection. Study details: HLA-B-restricted CMV epitopes that are well studied, plus recently identified HLA-C-restricted ones, were used by the study. Public TCR beta signatures marked donors with CMV infection and the matching HLA.

TCRdb called the reads again in MiXCR, with one record for every CDR3 protein. The table has roughly 990,000 distinct CDR3 sequences, less than 40% seen once. With 5 bases removed from V and 4 bases from J, the gap between germline ends came to 15 bases. Germline V lookup: CDR1 SEHNR, CDR2 FQNEAQ (reference sequence). CDR3 length: 15 amino acids. The sample holds a few counts of this clonotype. What it binds is unknown. The TCR sequence derives from a human donor in good health (CMV status not recorded). Some clones in this sample may be carry-over from other donors' samples. V is TRBV7-9 and J is TRBJ2-1, with a tentative D call TRBD2 (5 bases). Sample: cultured CD8+ T cells from PBMCs, taken from culture after CMV antigen stimulation. CDR3 in DNA: TGTGCCAGCAGCCCCTCGGTGGAGGTTTACAATGAGCAGTTCTTC. It specifies CASSPSVEVYNEQFF.